These 9 T cell receptor beta chains came from one sample sequenced in a study of CD8+ T cells in alopecia areata. Sequencing templates came from extracted RNA that was reverse transcribed into cDNA. Some clones are missing from TCRdb's copy, which holds only in-frame ones; the method was immunoSEQ multiplex PCR. The sample gives under 350,000 clones, 58% of which show up once; approximately 2% is in the top ten. The treatment here: oral pan-JAK inhibitor, 5-10 mg twice daily. The starting material was CD4+ T cells sorted from blood, obtained at week 24, from a patient treated with tofacitinib. These receptors came from a human donor with alopecia areata.

Turning to this clone: Other DNA sequences in this specimen translate into the identical CDR3. This chain connects TRBV30 to TRBJ1-2; no clear D. V was cut by 0 bases and J by 1 base, with 6 bases left in between. The germline gives CDR1 GTSNPN, CDR2 SVGIG (reference sequence). This CDR3 has 13 amino acids. CDR3 region: CAWSVGFNYGYTF. The CDR3 DNA sequence: TGTGCCTGGAGTGTTGGGTTTAACTATGGCTACACCTTC.

The J gene is TRBJ1-1, the V gene TRBV5-1; D not resolved. With 3 bases removed from V and 0 bases from J, the gap between germline ends came to 12 bases. Germline CDR1 is SGHRS and CDR2 is YFSETQ. CDR3 length equals 15 residues. The CDR3 nucleotides are TGCGCCAGCAGCTCCCTCGGCCCCCTGAACACTGAAGCTTTCTTT. Encoded protein: CASSSLGPLNTEAFF. Full variable domain (rest looked up from reference TRBV5-1 and TRBJ1-1): KAGVTQTPRYLIKTRGQQVTLSCSPISGHRSVSWYQQTPGQGLQFLFEYFSETQRNKGNFPGRFSGRQFSNSRSEMNVSTLELGDSALYLCASSSLGPLNTEAFFGQGTRLTVV.

This chain uses TRBV30 with TRBJ1-1; no clear D. Germline V CDR1 and CDR2: GTSNPN, SVGIG (reference sequence). V was cut by 2 bases and J by 2 bases, with 18 bases left in between. This CDR3 spans 16 amino acids. CDR3: CAWSPSAGMDNTEAFF. The DNA for the CDR3 is TGTGCCTGGAGTCCATCGGCGGGGATGGATAACACTGAAGCTTTCTTT.

This clone was observed a single time. This chain's CDR3 is CSVQVPKLFF. CDR3 coding DNA: TGCAGTGTTCAAGTGCCGAAGCTGTTTTTT. The V and J genes are TRBV20-1 and TRBJ2-2; D is ambiguous. Between the trimmed V and J ends, which lost 7 bases and 12 bases, there was a span of 12 bases. This CDR3 is built from 10 residues. Germline CDR1 DFQATT, CDR2 SNEGSKA (reference sequence).

The CDR3 DNA sequence: TGTGCCTGGAGTGTGGGGGGACCGAGCACAGATACGCAGTATTTT. It encodes CAWSVGGPSTDTQYF. V is TRBV30 and J is TRBJ2-3; perhaps TRBD2 as D (6 bases). Between the trimmed V and J ends, which lost 0 bases and 0 bases, there was a span of 10 bases. The CDR3 is 15 residues long. The germline V gene has CDR1 GTSNPN and CDR2 SVGIG (reference sequence). The whole variable domain, filled in from reference TRBV30 and TRBJ2-3, reads SQTIHQWPATLVQPVGSPLSLECTVEGTSNPNLYWYRQAAGRGLQLLFYSVGIGQISSEVPQNLSASRPQDRQFILSSKKLLLSDSGFYLCAWSVGGPSTDTQYFGPGTRLTVL.

The V and J genes are TRBV30 and TRBJ2-1; D gene ambiguous. CDR3 length: 13 residues. Trimming removed 8 bases from V and 2 bases from J, with 13 bases in between. Looked up from germline, CDR1 is GTSNPN and CDR2 is SVGIG (reference sequence). The CDR3 nucleotides read TGTGCCCTAGTTAAGGCTACCTACAATGAGCAGTTCTTC. Residues: CALVKATYNEQFF.

The sample holds a few counts of this clone. The CDR3 DNA reads as TGTGCCATCAGTGAGTCACACGGGGCTAGCTCCTACAATGAGCAGTTCTTC. Its protein is CAISESHGASSYNEQFF. This rearrangement joins TRBV10-3 to TRBJ2-1, with D perhaps being TRBD1 or TRBD2 (5 bases each). Trimming shortened V by 0 bases and J by 0 bases, and 12 bases separated the two germline ends. Germline V gene sequence: CDR1 ENHRY, CDR2 SYGVKD. This CDR3 comprises 17 residues.

The rearrangement joins TRBV30 to TRBJ1-5, with a weak D call TRBD1 (6 bases). V was pared by 4 bases and J by 3 bases, with 10 bases between. The CDR3 is 13 residues long. Per the germline V gene, CDR1 is GTSNPN and CDR2 is SVGIG (reference sequence). CDR3 region: CAWTTGLNQPQHF. Written as DNA, the CDR3 is TGTGCCTGGACTACAGGGCTCAATCAGCCCCAGCATTTT. The full variable domain, completed using reference TRBV30 and TRBJ1-5, is SQTIHQWPATLVQPVGSPLSLECTVEGTSNPNLYWYRQAAGRGLQLLFYSVGIGQISSEVPQNLSASRPQDRQFILSSKKLLLSDSGFYLCAWTTGLNQPQHFGDGTRLSIL.

A remark on this clone: This sample includes further DNA sequences coding for the same CDR3. The rearrangement uses TRBV30 and TRBJ2-5; no clear D. Between the trimmed V and J ends, which lost 2 bases and 5 bases, there was a span of 6 bases. This CDR3 spans 11 amino acids. In germline, CDR1 is GTSNPN, CDR2 SVGIG (reference sequence). CDR3 sequence reads: CAWSPRETQYF. The CDR3 nucleotides read TGTGCCTGGAGTCCTAGGGAGACCCAGTACTTC.